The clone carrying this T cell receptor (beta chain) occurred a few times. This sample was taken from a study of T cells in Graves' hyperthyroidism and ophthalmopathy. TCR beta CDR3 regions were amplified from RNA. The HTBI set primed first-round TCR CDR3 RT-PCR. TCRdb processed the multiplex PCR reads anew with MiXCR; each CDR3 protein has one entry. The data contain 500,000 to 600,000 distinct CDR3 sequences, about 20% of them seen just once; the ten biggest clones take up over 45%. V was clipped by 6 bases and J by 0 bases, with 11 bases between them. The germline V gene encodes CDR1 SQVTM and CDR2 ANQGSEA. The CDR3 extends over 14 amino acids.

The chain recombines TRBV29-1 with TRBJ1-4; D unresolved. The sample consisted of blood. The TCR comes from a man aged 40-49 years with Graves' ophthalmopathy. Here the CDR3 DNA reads TGCAGCGTGTCAACGTCTACAACTAATGAAAAACTGTTTTTT. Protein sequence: CSVSTSTTNEKLFF.